The T cell receptor (beta chain) described here comes from a study of shared clonotypes between healthy human individuals (dated by TCRdb to 2018 to 2021). Regarding the complete study: The cohort included three men and a couple of women between 18 and 49 years of age. For each donor, CD4 naive and CD4 memory were each given three plates, CD8 naive was given two plates, and CD8 memory was given one plate. To estimate repertoire size and how much clonotype sharing occurs between individuals, the study deeply sequenced the blood TCR repertoires of about 5 healthy adults. Different laboratories and diverse techniques were used to prepare libraries and sequence TCR repertoires, to increase sequencing depth and limit assay-specific biases. Per donor, leukapheresis produced somewhere between about 0.8 and 9 billion PBMCs. Broad study findings and their caveats: Even with the large sequencing depth, rarefaction of the sorted-subset datasets indicated that sequencing was incomplete. Only blood was sampled, and tissue TCR repertoires likely differ from those in blood. Across a handful of donors, approximately 4.6% of naive CD4, more than 3% of naive CD8, around 2.5% of memory CD4, and around 0.4% of memory CD8 clonotypes were shared. Compared with non-shared clonotypes, clonotypes shared by all four sorted-subset donors had higher generation probabilities. Estimated clonotype richness was generally larger for naive than for memory subsets. Pairwise subsampling led to the expectation that sequencing depth would affect the degree of clonotype sharing among donors. The genetic and exposure-history diversity represented was limited by the small number of donors.

The germline V gene specifies SGHRS as CDR1 and YFSETQ as CDR2. The junction shows trimming of 5 bases on V and 3 bases on J, plus 20 bases between the germline ends. The CDR3, from cysteine to phenylalanine, totals 16 residues. Only CDR3 DNA remains: 48 bases, in frame from the first base. Using the deep immunoSEQ assay, multiplex PCR amplified TCR CDR3 regions from genomic DNA. For each cell subset, the extracted genomic DNA was distributed evenly across all wells of several immunoSEQ 96-well plates, and each plate served as one replicate. For sorted subsets, about 210 ng of genomic DNA, equivalent to roughly 30,000 T cell genomes, went into each replicate PCR. Purified libraries were measured with a Qubit 3.0 fluorometer, size-checked on a Bioanalyzer 2100, and measured again with the KAPA Library Quantification kit. Every immunoSEQ 96-well plate was sequenced on a separate single-read 150-cycle Illumina NextSeq 550 flow cell. The source study handled its data this way. Because only junctional sequences without quality scores were contained in the immunoSEQ output, filtering matching that applied to full-length reads could not be performed. Sequences were annotated with PyIR, a Python wrapper for IgBLAST v1.9, using IMGT germline references to assign V/J genes and CDR3. Reads were removed for weak V/J assignments (E-value above 1e-6), missing CDR3, stop codons, out-of-frame junctions, or ambiguous translated residues. V3J clonotypes were defined as sequences sharing an identical inferred V gene, J gene, and CDR3 amino acid sequence. The percentage overlap between two repertoires was calculated by dividing the number of shared unique clonotypes by the size of the smaller repertoire. Three approaches were used to assess repertoire richness: RTK rarefaction, the Chao1 estimator, and Recon v2.1 estimates of unobserved clonotypes. For all TCRbeta clonotypes obtained by the gDNA method from four donors, generation probabilities were computed with OLGA. The clones in this table, taken by TCRdb from immuneACCESS, are in-frame only. Not every clone is retained; where verified, under half of the shortfall comes from an unresolved V gene, and the cause of the rest is unknown. That table is the source of V, J and clone size, and D and trimming were worked out from the DNA. This sample holds 2 million to 2.5 million clones; around 93% were observed only once. More than 0.35% of the sample goes to the ten largest clones.

For this clone: Its recognized antigen is unknown. Base qualities are missing; no much larger clone stands one base away.

The donors were healthy, HIV-negative adults with no recently reported acute infections or vaccinations. Every donor was a Caucasian adult living in Nashville, Tennessee, USA. CD4+ T cells were enriched by magnetic negative selection, after which naive cells were positively selected on CD45RA and the negative fraction was taken as the memory subset. Blood was obtained by leukapheresis, after which PBMCs were separated by Ficoll-Histopaque density gradient centrifugation and cryopreserved in liquid nitrogen vapor phase. Analytical flow cytometry was used to check the purity and quantity of each magnetically sorted T cell population. Genomic DNA was isolated from each sorted fraction and quantified by UV absorbance on a Nanodrop 2000c.

The origin of this receptor is a man younger than 30 in good health. Some clones in this sample may be carry-over from other donors' samples. This chain is built from TRBV5-1 and TRBJ1-1; TRBD1 is a possible D gene, resting on 6 matching bases. The specimen sequenced was naive CD4+ T cells from PBMCs. The cell subset or site label corresponds to: CD45RA+ positively selected. The nucleotides read TGCGCCAGCAGTTCCCGAGACACAGGGATCGACACTGAAGCTTTCTTT. This encodes CASSSRDTGIDTEAFF.